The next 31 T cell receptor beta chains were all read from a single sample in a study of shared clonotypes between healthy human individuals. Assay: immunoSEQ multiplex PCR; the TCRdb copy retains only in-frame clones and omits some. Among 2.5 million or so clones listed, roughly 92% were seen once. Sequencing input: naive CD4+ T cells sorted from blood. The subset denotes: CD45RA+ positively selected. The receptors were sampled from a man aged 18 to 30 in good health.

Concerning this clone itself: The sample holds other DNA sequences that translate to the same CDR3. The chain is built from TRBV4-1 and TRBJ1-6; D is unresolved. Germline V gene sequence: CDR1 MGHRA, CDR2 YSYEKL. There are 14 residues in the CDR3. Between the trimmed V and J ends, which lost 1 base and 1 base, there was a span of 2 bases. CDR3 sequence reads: CASSQGSYNSPLHF. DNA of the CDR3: TGCGCCAGCAGCCAAGGTTCCTATAATTCACCCCTCCACTTT.

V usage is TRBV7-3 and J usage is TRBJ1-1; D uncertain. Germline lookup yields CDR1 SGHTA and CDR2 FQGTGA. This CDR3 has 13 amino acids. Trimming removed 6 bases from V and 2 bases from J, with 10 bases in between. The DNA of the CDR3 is TGTGCCAGCAGTAAAGACGGAAACACTGAAGCTTTCTTT. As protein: CASSKDGNTEAFF.

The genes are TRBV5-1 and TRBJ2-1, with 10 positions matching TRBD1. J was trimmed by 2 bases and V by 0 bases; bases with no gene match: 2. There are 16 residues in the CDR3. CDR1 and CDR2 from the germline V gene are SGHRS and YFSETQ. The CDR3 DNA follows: TGCGCCAGCAGCTTGGGGGACAGGGGCACCTACAATGAGCAGTTCTTC. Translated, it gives CASSLGDRGTYNEQFF.

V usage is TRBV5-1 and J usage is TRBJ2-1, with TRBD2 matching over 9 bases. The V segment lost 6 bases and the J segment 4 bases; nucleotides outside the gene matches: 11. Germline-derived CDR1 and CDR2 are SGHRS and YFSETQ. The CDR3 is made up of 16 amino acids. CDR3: CASKEPSGNQYNEQFF. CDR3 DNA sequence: TGCGCCAGCAAAGAGCCTAGCGGGAACCAGTACAATGAGCAGTTCTTC.

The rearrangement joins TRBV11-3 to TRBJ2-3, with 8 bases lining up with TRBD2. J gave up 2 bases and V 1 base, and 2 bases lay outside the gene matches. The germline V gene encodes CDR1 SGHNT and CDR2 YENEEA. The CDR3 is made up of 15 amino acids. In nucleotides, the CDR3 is TGTGCCAGCAGCTTAGGGGGACTAGACACAGATACGCAGTATTTT. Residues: CASSLGGLDTDTQYF.

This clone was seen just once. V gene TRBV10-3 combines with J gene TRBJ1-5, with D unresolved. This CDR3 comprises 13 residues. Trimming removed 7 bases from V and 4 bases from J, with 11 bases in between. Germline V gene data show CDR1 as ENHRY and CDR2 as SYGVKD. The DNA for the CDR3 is TGTGCCATCACGGGAAGCACTAATCAGCCCCAGCATTTT. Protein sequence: CAITGSTNQPQHF.

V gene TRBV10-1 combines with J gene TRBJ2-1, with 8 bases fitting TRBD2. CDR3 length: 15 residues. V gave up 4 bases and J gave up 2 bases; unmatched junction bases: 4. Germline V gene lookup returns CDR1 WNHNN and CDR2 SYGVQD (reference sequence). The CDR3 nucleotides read TGCGCCAGCAGTGTTGCGGGAGGCCCCTACAATGAGCAGTTCTTC. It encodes CASSVAGGPYNEQFF.

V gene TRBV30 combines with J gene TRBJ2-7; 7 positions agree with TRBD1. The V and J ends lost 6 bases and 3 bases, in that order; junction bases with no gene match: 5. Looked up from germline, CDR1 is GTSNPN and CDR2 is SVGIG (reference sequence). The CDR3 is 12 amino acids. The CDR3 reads CACRDRGYEQYF. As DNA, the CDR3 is TGTGCCTGCAGGGACAGAGGCTACGAGCAGTACTTC. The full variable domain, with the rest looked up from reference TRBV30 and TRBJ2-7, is SQTIHQWPATLVQPVGSPLSLECTVEGTSNPNLYWYRQAAGRGLQLLFYSVGIGQISSEVPQNLSASRPQDRQFILSSKKLLLSDSGFYLCACRDRGYEQYFGPGTRLTVT.

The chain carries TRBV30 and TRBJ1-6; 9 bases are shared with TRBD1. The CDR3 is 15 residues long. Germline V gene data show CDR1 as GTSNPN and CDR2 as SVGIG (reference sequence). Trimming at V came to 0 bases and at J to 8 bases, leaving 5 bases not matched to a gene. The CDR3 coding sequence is TGTGCCTGGAGTGTCTTTACAGGGGGCGATTCACCCCTCCACTTT. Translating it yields CAWSVFTGGDSPLHF.

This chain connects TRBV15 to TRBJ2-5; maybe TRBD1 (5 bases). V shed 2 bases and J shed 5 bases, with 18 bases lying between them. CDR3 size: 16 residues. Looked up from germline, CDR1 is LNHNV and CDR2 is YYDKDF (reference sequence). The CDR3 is CATSRLPIGVGETQYF. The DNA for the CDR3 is TGTGCCACCAGCAGACTACCAATAGGGGTAGGGGAGACCCAGTACTTC.

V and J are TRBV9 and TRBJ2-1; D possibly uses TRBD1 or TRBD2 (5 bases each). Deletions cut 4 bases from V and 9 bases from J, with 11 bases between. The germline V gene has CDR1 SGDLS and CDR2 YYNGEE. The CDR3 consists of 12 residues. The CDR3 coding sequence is TGTGCCAGCAGCCTCAAGGGGACTGAGCAGTTCTTC. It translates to CASSLKGTEQFF.

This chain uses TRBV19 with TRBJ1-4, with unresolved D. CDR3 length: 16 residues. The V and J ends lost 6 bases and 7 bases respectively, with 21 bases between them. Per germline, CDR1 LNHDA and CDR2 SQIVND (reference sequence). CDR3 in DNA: TGTGCCAGTAGCCCTAGCTCCACGGGAGGGAGTGAAAAACTGTTTTTT. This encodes CASSPSSTGGSEKLFF.

CDR3 region: CASSRTGDPYNEQFF. The CDR3 DNA follows: TGTGCCAGCAGTCGGACAGGGGACCCCTACAATGAGCAGTTCTTC. This chain joins TRBV6-1 and TRBJ2-1, with 9 nucleotides matching TRBD1. The V segment lost 5 bases and the J segment 2 bases; nucleotides outside the gene matches: 4. Germline V gene lookup returns CDR1 MNHNS and CDR2 SASEGT. This CDR3 spans 15 amino acids.

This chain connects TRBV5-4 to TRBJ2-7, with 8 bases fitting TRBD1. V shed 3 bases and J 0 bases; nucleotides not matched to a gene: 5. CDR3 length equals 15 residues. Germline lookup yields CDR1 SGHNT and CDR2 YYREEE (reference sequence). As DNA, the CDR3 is TGTGCCAGCAGCTGGGGACAGGTCAGCTCCTACGAGCAGTACTTC. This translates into CASSWGQVSSYEQYF.

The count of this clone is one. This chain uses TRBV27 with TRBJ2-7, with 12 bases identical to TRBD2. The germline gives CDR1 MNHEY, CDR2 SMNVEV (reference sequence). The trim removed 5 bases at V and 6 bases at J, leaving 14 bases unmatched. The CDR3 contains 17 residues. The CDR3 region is CASSPRGPGLAGGEQYF. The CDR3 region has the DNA TGTGCCAGCAGTCCACGCGGACCGGGACTAGCGGGTGGCGAGCAGTACTTC.

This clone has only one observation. The CDR3 DNA is TGTGCCAGCAGCTTTCTAGCGGGAGGGATAACCGGGGAGCTGTTTTTT. It codes for CASSFLAGGITGELFF. The chain couples TRBV11-2 to TRBJ2-2; TRBD2 matches 12 bases. CDR1 and CDR2 from the germline V gene are SGHAT and FQNNGV. CDR3 length equals 16 residues. Trimming cost V 3 bases and J 5 bases; bases outside gene matches: 4.

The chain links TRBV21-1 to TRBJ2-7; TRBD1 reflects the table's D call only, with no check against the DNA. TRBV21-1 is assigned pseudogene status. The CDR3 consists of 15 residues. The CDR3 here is CASSKSGGKGHEQYF. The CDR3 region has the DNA TGTGCCAGCAGCAAGTCAGGGGGCAAAGGGCACGAGCAGTACTTC.

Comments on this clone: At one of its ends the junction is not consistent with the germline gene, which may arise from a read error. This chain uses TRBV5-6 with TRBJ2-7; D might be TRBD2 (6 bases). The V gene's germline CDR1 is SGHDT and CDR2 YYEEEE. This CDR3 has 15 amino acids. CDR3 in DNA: TGTGCCAACAGCTTGGAGGGAAAAGTTCCCTACGAGCAGTACTTC. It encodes CANSLEGKVPYEQYF.

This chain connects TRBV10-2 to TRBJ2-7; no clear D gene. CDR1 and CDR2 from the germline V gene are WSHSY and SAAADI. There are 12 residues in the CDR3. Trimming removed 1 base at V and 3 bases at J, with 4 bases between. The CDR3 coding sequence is TGCGCCAGCAGTGAGTTTCTCTACGAGCAGTACTTC. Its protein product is CASSEFLYEQYF.

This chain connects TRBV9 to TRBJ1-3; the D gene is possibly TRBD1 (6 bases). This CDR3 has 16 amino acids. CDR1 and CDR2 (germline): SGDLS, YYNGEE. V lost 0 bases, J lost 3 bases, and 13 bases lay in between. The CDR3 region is CASSVVSGAVGNTIYF. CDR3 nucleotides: TGTGCCAGCAGCGTAGTTTCAGGGGCCGTTGGAAACACCATATATTTT. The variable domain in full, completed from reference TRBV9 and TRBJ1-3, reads DSGVTQTPKHLITATGQRVTLRCSPRSGDLSVYWYQQSLDQGLQFLIQYYNGEERAKGNILERFSAQQFPDLHSELNLSSLELGDSALYFCASSVVSGAVGNTIYFGEGSWLTVV.

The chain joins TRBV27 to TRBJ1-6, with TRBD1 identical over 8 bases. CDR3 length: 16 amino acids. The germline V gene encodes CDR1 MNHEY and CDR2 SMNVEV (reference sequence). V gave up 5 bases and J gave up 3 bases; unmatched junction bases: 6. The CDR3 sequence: CASSLPGTGYNSPLHF. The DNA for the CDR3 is TGTGCCAGCAGTCTACCCGGGACAGGCTATAATTCACCCCTCCACTTT.

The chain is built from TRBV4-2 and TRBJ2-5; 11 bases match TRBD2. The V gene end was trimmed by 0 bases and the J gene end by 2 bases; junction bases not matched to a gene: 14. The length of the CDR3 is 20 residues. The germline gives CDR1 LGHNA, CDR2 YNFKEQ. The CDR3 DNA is TGTGCCAGCAGCCAAGACGCGGCTAGCGGGGGGAGTGGTGGGCAAGAGACCCAGTACTTC. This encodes CASSQDAASGGSGGQETQYF.

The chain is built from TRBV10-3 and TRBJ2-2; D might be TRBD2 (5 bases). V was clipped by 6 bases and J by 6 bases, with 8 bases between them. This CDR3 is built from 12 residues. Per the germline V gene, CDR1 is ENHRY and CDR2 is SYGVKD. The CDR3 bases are TGTGCCATCAGCGACGGGGCCGGGGAGCTGTTTTTT. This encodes CAISDGAGELFF.

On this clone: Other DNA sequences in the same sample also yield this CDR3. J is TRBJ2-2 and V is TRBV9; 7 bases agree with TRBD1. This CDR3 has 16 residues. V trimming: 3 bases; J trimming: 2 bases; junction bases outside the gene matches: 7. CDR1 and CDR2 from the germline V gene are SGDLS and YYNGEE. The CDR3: CASSAAGTANTGELFF. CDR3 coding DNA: TGTGCCAGCAGCGCCGCCGGGACAGCTAACACCGGGGAGCTGTTTTTT.

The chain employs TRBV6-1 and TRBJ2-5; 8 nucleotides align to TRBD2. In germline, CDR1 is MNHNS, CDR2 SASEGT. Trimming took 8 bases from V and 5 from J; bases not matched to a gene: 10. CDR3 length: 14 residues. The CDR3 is CASGPGLVLETQYF. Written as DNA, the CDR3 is TGTGCCAGCGGACCGGGACTAGTTTTGGAGACCCAGTACTTC.

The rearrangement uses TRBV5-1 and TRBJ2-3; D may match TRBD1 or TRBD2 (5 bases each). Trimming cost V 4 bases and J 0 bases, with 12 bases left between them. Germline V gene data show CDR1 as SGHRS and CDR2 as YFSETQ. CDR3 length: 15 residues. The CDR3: CASSAGTLSTDTQYF. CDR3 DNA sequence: TGCGCCAGCAGCGCCGGGACCCTTAGCACAGATACGCAGTATTTT.

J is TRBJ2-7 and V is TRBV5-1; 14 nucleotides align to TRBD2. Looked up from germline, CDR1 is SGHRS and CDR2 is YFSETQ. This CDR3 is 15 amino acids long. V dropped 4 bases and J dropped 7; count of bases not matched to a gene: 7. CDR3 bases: TGCGCCAGCAGCCTAGGGACTAGCGGGGGCACGGAGCAGTACTTC. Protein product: CASSLGTSGGTEQYF.

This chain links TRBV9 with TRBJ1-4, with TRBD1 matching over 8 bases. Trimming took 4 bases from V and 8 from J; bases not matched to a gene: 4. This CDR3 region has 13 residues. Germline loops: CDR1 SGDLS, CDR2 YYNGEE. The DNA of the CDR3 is TGTGCCAGCAGCAGGACAGGGCAAGAAAAACTGTTTTTT. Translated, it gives CASSRTGQEKLFF.

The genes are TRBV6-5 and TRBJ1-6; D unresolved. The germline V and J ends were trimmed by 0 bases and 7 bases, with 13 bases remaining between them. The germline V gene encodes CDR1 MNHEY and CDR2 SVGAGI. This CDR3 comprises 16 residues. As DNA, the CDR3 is TGTGCCAGCAGTTACTCCCGCACAGTGGGGAATTCACCCCTCCACTTT. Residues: CASSYSRTVGNSPLHF.

The CDR3 DNA sequence: TGTGCCAGCAGTTCCGTCTTGTTAGGCGATGAGCAGTTCTTC. It yields the protein CASSSVLLGDEQFF. The chain uses TRBV27 and TRBJ2-1; D is unclear. The CDR3 is 14 residues long. Between the trimmed V and J ends, which lost 4 bases and 8 bases, there was a span of 15 bases. The germline V gene encodes CDR1 MNHEY and CDR2 SMNVEV (reference sequence).

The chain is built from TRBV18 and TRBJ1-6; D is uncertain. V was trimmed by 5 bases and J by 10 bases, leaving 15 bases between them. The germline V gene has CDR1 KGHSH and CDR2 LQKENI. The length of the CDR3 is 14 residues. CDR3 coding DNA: TGTGCCAGCTCATCTTTCGAATTGGGGTCACCCCTCCACTTT. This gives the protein CASSSFELGSPLHF. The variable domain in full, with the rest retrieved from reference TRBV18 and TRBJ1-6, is NAGVMQNPRHLVRRRGQEARLRCSPMKGHSHVYWYRQLPEEGLKFMVYLQKENIIDESGMPKERFSAEFPKEGPSILRIQQVVRGDSAAYFCASSSFELGSPLHFGNGTRLTVT.